The rows below give T cell receptor beta chains drawn from one sample of a study of cytomegalovirus exposure and HLA in healthy donors. Clones were sequenced by immunoSEQ multiplex PCR, and TCRdb holds only the in-frame ones, with some missing. The data contain around 110,000 clones, more than 75% of them singletons. Sequencing used PBMCs. The source of these receptors is a woman aged 45-60 years in good health and CMV-seropositive. The CDR3 runs from the conserved cysteine through the conserved F or W. Fields, in order: CDR3 DNA, CDR3 protein, V gene, J gene, clone size, D gene. A D gene is named only where the DNA matches it firmly. Size is omitted from some rows. Given values are once, few, many or a class for expanded clones.

TGCAGCGGCAGACGGGGAGGCGGCACCGGGGAGCTGTTTTTT	CSGRRGGGTGELFF	TRBV29-1	TRBJ2-2	NA	NA
TGTGCCAGCAGCGCCCCGGGACAGATCAATTCACCCCTCCACTTT	CASSAPGQINSPLHF	TRBV9	TRBJ1-6	NA	TRBD1
TGTGCCAGCAGTTTACAGGGGACGGACACTGAAGCTTTCTTT	CASSLQGTDTEAFF	TRBV27	TRBJ1-1	NA	NA
TGTGCCAGCAGCTTGTCGGCAGCGTCCCTGAACACTGAAGCTTTCTTT	CASSLSAASLNTEAFF	TRBV7-3	TRBJ1-1	NA	NA
TGTGCCAGCAGTAAAGACAGGGCGGACAATCAGCCCCAGCATTTT	CASSKDRADNQPQHF	TRBV2	TRBJ1-5	NA	TRBD1
TGTGCCAGCAGTTACAGGACAGGGTTTGTCTCCGGGGAGCTGTTTTTT	CASSYRTGFVSGELFF	TRBV5-5	TRBJ2-2	NA	TRBD1
TGTGCCAGCAGTACAGGGCGGACTGAAGCTTTCTTT	CASSTGRTEAFF	TRBV6-5	TRBJ1-1	once	NA
TGTGCCAGCAGCTTACACGGGACAGGGACTTCCAAAAACATTCAGTACTTC	CASSLHGTGTSKNIQYF	TRBV7-2	TRBJ2-4	NA	TRBD1
TGTGCCAACAGTGTTAGGTTGGGCGGTCGGGGGGGTAACACTGAAGCTTTCTTT	CANSVRLGGRGGNTEAFF	TRBV27	TRBJ1-1	NA	NA
TGTGCCAGCAGCTTAGGGACTTCAAGTAACAATGAGCAGTTCTTC	CASSLGTSSNNEQFF	TRBV7-7	TRBJ2-1	NA	NA
TGCGCCAGCAGCCAAGAGTTTGGGGGACTAGCACCCCTCCACTTT	CASSQEFGGLAPLHF	TRBV4-3	TRBJ1-6	few	NA
TGTGCCAGCAGTTTCGGAGGGCGGTTTGAAAAACTGTTTTTT	CASSFGGRFEKLFF	TRBV28	TRBJ1-4	NA	NA
TGTGCCAGCAGCCCCTCCTTTGGGGGCGGCTACGAGCAGTACTTC	CASSPSFGGGYEQYF	TRBV11-3	TRBJ2-7	NA	NA
TGTGCCAGCAGGGAGTCTGGCACCGGGGAGCTGTTTTTT	CASRESGTGELFF	TRBV6-6	TRBJ2-2	NA	NA
TGTGCCAGCAGCCTCCGACAGATAGCCTATGGCTACACCTTC	CASSLRQIAYGYTF	TRBV7-2	TRBJ1-2	NA	NA
TGTGCCAGCAGCGCCAAAACGTTAGGACTTTCCTTAGATACGCAGTATTTT	CASSAKTLGLSLDTQYF	TRBV9	TRBJ2-3	NA	NA
TGTGCCAGCAGCTCCTTTCGGGTCGGTCTCGGAAACACCATATATTTT	CASSSFRVGLGNTIYF	TRBV7-9	TRBJ1-3	NA	NA
TGTGCCAGCAGCCGCCTGGACAGGGGCAATTCACCCCTCCACTTT	CASSRLDRGNSPLHF	TRBV11-2	TRBJ1-6	NA	TRBD1
TGTGCCAGCAGCCTAGCGGGGCCCGGCAGGGAGACCCAGTACTTC	CASSLAGPGRETQYF	TRBV7-9	TRBJ2-5	NA	TRBD2
TGCGCCAGCAGCCTACTAGCGGGGGGCCCCTATGAGCAGTTCTTC	CASSLLAGGPYEQFF	TRBV4-1	TRBJ2-1	few	TRBD2
TGTGCCAGCGTTAAAACGGGGAGCTATAATTCACCCCTCCACTTT	CASVKTGSYNSPLHF	TRBV2	TRBJ1-6	NA	NA
TGTGCCAGCAGTTGGGACAGGGCCTACGAGCAGTACTTC	CASSWDRAYEQYF	TRBV27	TRBJ2-7	NA	TRBD1
TGCGCCAGCAGCCAGACAGGGTTTTCTAACTATGGCTACACCTTC	CASSQTGFSNYGYTF	TRBV4-3	TRBJ1-2	NA	TRBD1
TGTGCCAGCAGGAGGACAGGGGGTAATGAAAAACTGTTTTTT	CASRRTGGNEKLFF	TRBV6-1	TRBJ1-4	NA	TRBD1
TGTGCCAGTAGTGCCAGGGATGGCTCTGGAAACACCATATATTTT	CASSARDGSGNTIYF	TRBV19	TRBJ1-3	few	NA
TGTGCCAGCAGCTTGACGACAGGGCATCAGCCCCAGCATTTT	CASSLTTGHQPQHF	TRBV7-6	TRBJ1-5	NA	TRBD1
TGTGCCAGTAGTATGCCCGGGGTAGGCTACACCTTC	CASSMPGVGYTF	TRBV19	TRBJ1-2	NA	NA
TGTGCCAGCAGCCAGGACAGGGGCGTATCGTACAATGAGCAGTTCTTC	CASSQDRGVSYNEQFF	TRBV4-2	TRBJ2-1	NA	TRBD1
TGTGCCAGCAGCGTCGGAGGGGCAGGAAAACTGTTTTTT	CASSVGGAGKLFF	TRBV9	TRBJ1-4	NA	NA
TGTGCCAGCAGTTACTCGACACTTAGCGGGGAGCTGTTTTTT	CASSYSTLSGELFF	TRBV6-5	TRBJ2-2	NA	NA
TGTGCCAGCTCACCGAGCCCGGAGGGAAACACCATATATTTT	CASSPSPEGNTIYF	TRBV18	TRBJ1-3	NA	NA
TGTGCCAGCAGCCCTACAGGGACGGACAGCACTGAAGCTTTCTTT	CASSPTGTDSTEAFF	TRBV7-8	TRBJ1-1	NA	NA
TGTGCCAGCAGCCTCCGGGACAGGAACACCGGGGAGCTGTTTTTT	CASSLRDRNTGELFF	TRBV6-5	TRBJ2-2	NA	TRBD1
TGCGCCAGCAGCGGACAGGGGGTCACCGGGGAGCTGTTTTTT	CASSGQGVTGELFF	TRBV5-1	TRBJ2-2	NA	TRBD1
TGTGCCAGCAGCTTGGTAACAGGGCCTGGAAACACCATATATTTT	CASSLVTGPGNTIYF	TRBV7-2	TRBJ1-3	NA	NA
TGTGCCAGCACCACTGGACTAGCGGGGGGGCCGGGCACAGATACGCAGTATTTT	CASTTGLAGGPGTDTQYF	TRBV6-8	TRBJ2-3	NA	TRBD2
TGTGCCAGCAGCTTACCGACAGGGGTGTTCACTGAAGCTTTCTTT	CASSLPTGVFTEAFF	TRBV11-2	TRBJ1-1	NA	TRBD1
TGCGCCAGCAGCCAGCAGGGAAATTCACCCCTCCACTTT	CASSQQGNSPLHF	TRBV5-1	TRBJ1-6	NA	NA
TGTGCCAGCAGCCCCCGGACAGGCAATCAGCCCCAGCATTTT	CASSPRTGNQPQHF	TRBV7-2	TRBJ1-5	NA	NA
TGTGCCAGCAGTGACTCGAGGGACAGGGGGCGACCCTATGGCTACACCTTC	CASSDSRDRGRPYGYTF	TRBV6-4	TRBJ1-2	once	TRBD1
TGTGCCACCAGCAGAGAGGACATACCAGAGACCCAGTACTTC	CATSREDIPETQYF	TRBV15	TRBJ2-5	NA	NA
TGCGCCAGCAGCCAAGGCGCACTGACAGGGCCCGTCTATGGCTACACCTTC	CASSQGALTGPVYGYTF	TRBV4-1	TRBJ1-2	NA	TRBD1
TGCAGCGCCCGGGACACAGGAACTTATGGCTACACCTTC	CSARDTGTYGYTF	TRBV29-1	TRBJ1-2	NA	NA
TGTGCCAGTAGTATCATTAGATGGGGGGGCAACACTGAAGCTTTCTTT	CASSIIRWGGNTEAFF	TRBV19	TRBJ1-1	few	NA
TGTGCCAGCAGCTTTTTGGCACAGGGGCCCCAGCATTTT	CASSFLAQGPQHF	TRBV7-9	TRBJ1-5	NA	NA
TGTGCCAGTAGTCCCCGATTGGACAGGGCTGATGGGATCTATCAGCCCCAGCATTTT	CASSPRLDRADGIYQPQHF	TRBV19	TRBJ1-5	NA	TRBD1
TGTGCCAGCAGCCATCGCCCGACACTCGGGATGGCCGGGGAGCTGTTTTTT	CASSHRPTLGMAGELFF	TRBV11-3	TRBJ2-2	NA	NA
TGTGCCAGCAGCTCTGAGGGACAATGGGGCAATCAGCCCCAGCATTTT	CASSSEGQWGNQPQHF	TRBV5-6	TRBJ1-5	NA	NA
TGTGCCAGCAGCGTAGCGTCTCGTTACACCGGGGAGCTGTTTTTT	CASSVASRYTGELFF	TRBV9	TRBJ2-2	NA	NA
TGTGCCATCAGTGAGTCGAGGTCAGAAGAAAACACCTTC	CAISESRSEENTF	TRBV10-3	TRBJ1-2	NA	NA
TGCGCCAGCAGCCATGTACAGGGGACTGAAGCTTTCTTT	CASSHVQGTEAFF	TRBV4-3	TRBJ1-1	NA	TRBD1
TGTGCCAGCAGTACCCGACAGGCAACTGTTAGGACCTCTGGCTACACCTTC	CASSTRQATVRTSGYTF	TRBV7-2	TRBJ1-2	NA	NA
TGTGCCATCAGTGAGCAGGGGGCGAACACTGAAGCTTTCTTT	CAISEQGANTEAFF	TRBV10-3	TRBJ1-1	NA	TRBD1